This T cell receptor (beta chain) was retrieved from a study of Ad26.COV2.S vaccination and SARS-CoV-2 variants. The sample's treatment: some 20 received Ad26.COV2.S at low or high dose, single or two shots; a few received placebo; per-sample allocation not given. Material that was analyzed had been drawn on day 63 after the first vaccine or placebo injection. Repertoires were generated with immunoSEQ multiplex PCR, while TCRdb's copy carries only in-frame clones and drops some. The repertoire holds over 200,000 clones, with approximately 90% as singletons. Germline loops: CDR1 MNHEY, CDR2 SVGEGT. V lost 6 bases to trimming and J lost 7 bases; unmatched junction nucleotides: 14. This CDR3 spans 17 amino acids.

This sample comprised peripheral blood, obtained in a trial of Ad26.COV2.S vaccine versus placebo. This chain links TRBV6-2 or TRBV6-3 with TRBJ2-1; TRBD2 matches at 11 bases. This TCR derives from a person aged 18-65 years who received the Ad26.COV2.S COVID-19 vaccine or a placebo. CDR3 coding DNA: TGTGCCAGCAGACCTCCATTAACTAGCGGGAGAGTTAATGAGCAGTTCTTC. Its protein product is CASRPPLTSGRVNEQFF.